This T cell receptor beta chain was sequenced during a study of cytomegalovirus exposure and HLA in healthy donors. General study findings and limits: When analyzed later, the rates of TCR association showed variation by HLA locus, with DRB1 the most and HLA-C the fewest. Cytomegalovirus association was assigned to around 150 TCR beta chains.

Germline V gives CDR1 MNHNY, CDR2 SVGAGI (reference sequence). The CDR3 has 13 amino acids. Trimming shortened V by 0 bases and J by 14 bases, and 16 bases separated the two germline ends. Turning to this clone: Its matching antigen is unknown.

Primers: 60 Vbeta forward and 13 Jbeta reverse. Method: immunoSEQ multiplex PCR; TCRdb's copy keeps in-frame clones and lacks some. The sample gives some 180,000 clones, approximately 9.5% of which show up once; 1% to 1.5% is in the top ten. The chain couples TRBV6-6 to TRBJ2-5; D uncertain. Sample: PBMCs. The TCR sequence derives from a woman in her thirties in good health and CMV-seropositive. For the CDR3, the DNA is TGTGCCAGCAGTTACTCGAGTTTAGCTTTTAGCTACTTC. Residues: CASSYSSLAFSYF.